This T cell receptor (beta chain) was captured by sequencing in a study of blood T cell repertoires in COVID-19. Study summary: T cells, B-cell-depleted T cells, or PBMCs supplied cDNA or gDNA.

Original data processing: Reference gene primer amplification gave nucleated cell count estimates. Only in-frame clones appear in the TCRdb table, and some are missing; sequencing was by immunoSEQ multiplex PCR. The V and J calls and clone size were taken over from that table, and D and trimming were inferred from the DNA. The data hold approximately 350,000 clones, with roughly nine tenths observed a single time. This TCR came from a man between 35 and 55 years old with acute or convalescent COVID-19. The sequencing sample was made of peripheral blood.

The CDR3: CASSLVGRYGNQPQHF. CDR3 nucleotide sequence: TGTGCCAGCAGTTTAGTGGGGAGGTACGGCAATCAGCCCCAGCATTTT. The V and J genes are TRBV28 and TRBJ1-5; no reliable D call. Germline-derived CDR1 and CDR2 are MDHEN and SYDVKM. There are 16 residues in the CDR3. V shed 2 bases and J shed 2 bases, with 13 bases lying between them.